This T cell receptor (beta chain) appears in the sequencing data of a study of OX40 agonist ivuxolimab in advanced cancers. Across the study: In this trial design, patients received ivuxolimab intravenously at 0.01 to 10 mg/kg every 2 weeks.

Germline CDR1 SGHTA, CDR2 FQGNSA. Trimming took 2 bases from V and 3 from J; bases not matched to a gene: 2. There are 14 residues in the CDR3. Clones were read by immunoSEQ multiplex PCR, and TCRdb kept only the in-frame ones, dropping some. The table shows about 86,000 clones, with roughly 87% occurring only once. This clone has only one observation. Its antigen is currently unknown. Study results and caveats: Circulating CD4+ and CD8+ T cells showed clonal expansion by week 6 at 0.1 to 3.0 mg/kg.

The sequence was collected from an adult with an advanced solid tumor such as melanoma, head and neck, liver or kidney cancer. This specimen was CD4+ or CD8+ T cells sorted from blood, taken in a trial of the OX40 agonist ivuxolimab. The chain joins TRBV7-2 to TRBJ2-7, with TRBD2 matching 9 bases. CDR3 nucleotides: TGTGCCAGCAGCTTACTAGCGGGGATCTACGAGCAGTACTTC. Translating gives CASSLLAGIYEQYF. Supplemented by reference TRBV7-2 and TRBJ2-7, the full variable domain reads GAGVSQSPSNKVTEKGKDVELRCDPISGHTALYWYRQSLGQGLEFLIYFQGNSAPDKSGLPSDRFSAERTGGSVSTLTIQRTQQEDSAVYLCASSLLAGIYEQYFGPGTRLTVT.